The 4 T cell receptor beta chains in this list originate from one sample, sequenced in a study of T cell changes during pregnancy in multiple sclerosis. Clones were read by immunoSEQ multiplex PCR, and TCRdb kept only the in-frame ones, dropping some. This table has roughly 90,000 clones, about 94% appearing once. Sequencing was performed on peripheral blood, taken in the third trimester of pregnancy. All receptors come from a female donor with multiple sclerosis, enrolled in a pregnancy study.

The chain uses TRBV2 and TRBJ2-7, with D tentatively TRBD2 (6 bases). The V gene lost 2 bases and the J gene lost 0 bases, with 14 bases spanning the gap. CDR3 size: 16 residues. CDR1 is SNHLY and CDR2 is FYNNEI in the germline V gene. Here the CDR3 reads CASSESGAGGSYEQYF. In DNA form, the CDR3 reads TGTGCCAGCAGTGAAAGTGGGGCCGGGGGCTCCTACGAGCAGTACTTC.

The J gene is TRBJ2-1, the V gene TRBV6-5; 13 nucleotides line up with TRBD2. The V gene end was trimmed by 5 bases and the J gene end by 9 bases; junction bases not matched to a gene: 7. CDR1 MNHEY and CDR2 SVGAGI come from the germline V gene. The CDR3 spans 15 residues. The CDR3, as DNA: TGTGCCAGCAGTGGACTAGCGGGAGATAGAAGTGAGCAGTTCTTC. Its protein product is CASSGLAGDRSEQFF.

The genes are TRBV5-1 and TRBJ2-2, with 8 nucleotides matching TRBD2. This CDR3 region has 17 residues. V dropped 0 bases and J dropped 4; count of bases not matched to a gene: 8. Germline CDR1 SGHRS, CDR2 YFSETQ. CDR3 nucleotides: TGCGCCAGCAGCTTGGCCGGGAGGGGGAGCGGCACCGGGGAGCTGTTTTTT. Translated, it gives CASSLAGRGSGTGELFF.

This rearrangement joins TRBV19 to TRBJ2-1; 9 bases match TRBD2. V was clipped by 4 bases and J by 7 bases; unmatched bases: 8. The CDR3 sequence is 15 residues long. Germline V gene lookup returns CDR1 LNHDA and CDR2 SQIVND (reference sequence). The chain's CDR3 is CASSKLGLAGNEQFF. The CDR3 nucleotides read TGTGCCAGTAGTAAGTTGGGGCTAGCGGGAAATGAGCAGTTCTTC.